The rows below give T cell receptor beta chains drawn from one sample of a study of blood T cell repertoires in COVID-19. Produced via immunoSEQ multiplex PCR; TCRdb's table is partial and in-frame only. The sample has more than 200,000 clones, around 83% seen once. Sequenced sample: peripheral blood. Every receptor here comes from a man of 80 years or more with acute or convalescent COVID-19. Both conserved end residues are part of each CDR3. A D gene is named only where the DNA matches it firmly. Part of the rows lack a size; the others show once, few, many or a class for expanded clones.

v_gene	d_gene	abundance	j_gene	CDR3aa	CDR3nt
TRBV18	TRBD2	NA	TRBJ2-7	CASSPRTSGGYEQYF	TGTGCCAGCTCACCGAGGACTAGCGGGGGGTACGAGCAGTACTTC
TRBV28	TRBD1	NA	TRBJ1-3	CASSRGGTGNTIYF	TGTGCCAGCAGCCGAGGGGGCACTGGAAACACCATATATTTT
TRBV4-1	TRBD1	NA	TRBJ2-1	CASSRGTGDNNEQFF	TGCGCCAGCAGTCGCGGGACAGGGGATAACAATGAGCAGTTCTTC
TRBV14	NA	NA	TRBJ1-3	CASSQHLLRVVSGNTIYF	TGTGCCAGCAGCCAACACTTACTCCGGGTGGTGTCCGGAAACACCATATATTTT
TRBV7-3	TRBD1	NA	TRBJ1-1	CASSSRDRGPVGTEAFF	TGTGCCAGCAGCTCCCGGGACAGGGGGCCCGTTGGGACTGAAGCTTTCTTT
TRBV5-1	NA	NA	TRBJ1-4	CASSLGGPNEKLFF	TGCGCCAGCAGCTTAGGGGGTCCTAATGAAAAACTGTTTTTT
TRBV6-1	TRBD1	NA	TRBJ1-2	CASSEYGTGGYGYTF	TGTGCCAGCAGTGAATATGGGACAGGGGGCTATGGCTACACCTTC
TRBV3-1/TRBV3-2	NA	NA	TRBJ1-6	CASSQGVRNSPLHF	TGTGCCAGCAGCCAAGGGGTGAGGAATTCACCCCTCCACTTT
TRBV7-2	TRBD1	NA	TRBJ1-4	CASSPQGRLNEKLFF	TGTGCCAGCAGCCCACAGGGGCGCCTTAATGAAAAACTGTTTTTT
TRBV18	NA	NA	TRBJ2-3	CASSPPAALTQYF	TGTGCCAGCTCACCACCGGCGGCTTTAACGCAGTATTTT
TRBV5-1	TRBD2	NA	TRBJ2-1	CASMARGNNEQFF	TGCGCCAGCATGGCGCGGGGGAACAATGAGCAGTTCTTC
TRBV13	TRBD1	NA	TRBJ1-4	CASSDRGLEKLFF	TGTGCCAGCAGCGACAGGGGGCTGGAAAAACTGTTTTTT
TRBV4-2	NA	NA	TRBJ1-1	CASSQYDGTVAFF	TGTGCCAGCAGCCAATATGATGGGACTGTGGCTTTCTTT
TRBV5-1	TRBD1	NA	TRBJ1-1	CASSRGQPNTEAFF	TGCGCCAGCAGCCGGGGACAGCCTAACACTGAAGCTTTCTTT
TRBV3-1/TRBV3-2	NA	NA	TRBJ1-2	CASRALKQGRGGYTF	TGTGCCAGCAGGGCTCTCAAACAGGGTCGTGGCGGCTACACCTTC
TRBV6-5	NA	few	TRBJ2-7	CASRGSGFSYEQYF	TGTGCCAGCAGGGGAAGCGGGTTTTCCTACGAGCAGTACTTC
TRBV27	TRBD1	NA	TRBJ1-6	CASKLSTGGNSPLHF	TGTGCCAGCAAGCTTTCGACAGGGGGAAATTCACCCCTCCACTTT
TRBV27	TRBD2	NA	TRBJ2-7	CASRQKAGGTSYEQYF	TGTGCCAGCAGGCAAAAAGCGGGAGGGACTTCCTACGAGCAGTACTTC
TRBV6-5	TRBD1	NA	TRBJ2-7	CASSYAHSTGHEQYF	TGTGCCAGCAGTTACGCCCACTCGACAGGGCACGAGCAGTACTTC
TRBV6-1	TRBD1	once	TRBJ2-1	CASSVFKGAPSSYNEQFF	TGTGCCAGCAGTGTCTTTAAGGGGGCTCCAAGCTCCTACAATGAGCAGTTCTTC